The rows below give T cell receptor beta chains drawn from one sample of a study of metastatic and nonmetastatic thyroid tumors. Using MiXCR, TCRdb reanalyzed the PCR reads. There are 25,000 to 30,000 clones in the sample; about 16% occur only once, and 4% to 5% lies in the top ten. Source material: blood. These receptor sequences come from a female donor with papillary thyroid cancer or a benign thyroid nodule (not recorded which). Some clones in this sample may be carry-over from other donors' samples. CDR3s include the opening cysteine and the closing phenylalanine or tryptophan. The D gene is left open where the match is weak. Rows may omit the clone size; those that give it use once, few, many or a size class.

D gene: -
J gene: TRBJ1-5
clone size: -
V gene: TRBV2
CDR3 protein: CASRQMTNQPQHF
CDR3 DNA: TGTGCCAGCAGACAGATGACTAATCAGCCCCAGCATTTT

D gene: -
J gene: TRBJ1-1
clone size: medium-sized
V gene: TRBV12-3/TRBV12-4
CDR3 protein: CASSLLGLTEAFF
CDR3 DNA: TGTGCCAGCAGTTTACTGGGGCTCACTGAAGCTTTCTTT

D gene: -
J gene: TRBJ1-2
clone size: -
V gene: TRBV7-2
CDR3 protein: CASSLDRPYGYTF
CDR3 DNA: TGTGCCAGCAGCCTGGACAGACCTTATGGCTACACCTTC

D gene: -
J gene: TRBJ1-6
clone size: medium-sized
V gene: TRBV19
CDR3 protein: CASSITHNSPLHF
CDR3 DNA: TGTGCCAGTAGTATCACCCATAATTCACCCCTCCACTTT

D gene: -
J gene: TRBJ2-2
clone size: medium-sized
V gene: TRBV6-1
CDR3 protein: CASSGDIFTGELFF
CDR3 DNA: TGTGCCAGCAGTGGGGACATCTTCACCGGGGAGCTGTTTTTT

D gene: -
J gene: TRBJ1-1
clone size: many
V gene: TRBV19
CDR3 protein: CASSTQGGDGEAFF
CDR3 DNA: TGTGCCAGTAGTACACAAGGAGGGGACGGGGAAGCTTTCTTT

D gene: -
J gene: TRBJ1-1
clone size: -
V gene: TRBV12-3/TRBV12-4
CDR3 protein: CASSLGGAGTEAFF
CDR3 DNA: TGTGCCAGCAGTTTAGGGGGGGCGGGCACTGAAGCTTTCTTT

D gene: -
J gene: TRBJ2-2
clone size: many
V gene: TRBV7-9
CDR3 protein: CASSPRLNTGELFF
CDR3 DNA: TGTGCCAGCAGCCCCAGACTAAACACCGGGGAGCTGTTTTTT

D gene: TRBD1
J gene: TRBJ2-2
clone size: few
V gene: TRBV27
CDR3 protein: CASSLDRGPSLFF
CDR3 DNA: TGTGCCAGCAGCTTAGACAGGGGACCTTCACTGTTTTTT

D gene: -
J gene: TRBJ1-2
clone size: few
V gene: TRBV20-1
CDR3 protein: CSARDRGLVYGYTF
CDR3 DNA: TGCAGTGCTAGAGATCGGGGCCTAGTCTATGGCTACACCTTC

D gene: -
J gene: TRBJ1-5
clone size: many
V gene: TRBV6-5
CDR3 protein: CASSYSGSSPGQRSNQPQHF
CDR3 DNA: TGTGCCAGCAGTTACTCGGGGTCAAGTCCGGGTCAGAGGAGCAATCAGCCCCAGCATTTT

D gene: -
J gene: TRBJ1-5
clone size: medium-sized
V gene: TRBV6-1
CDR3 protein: CASSEAPYGNQPQHF
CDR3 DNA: TGTGCCAGCAGTGAAGCGCCTTACGGCAATCAGCCCCAGCATTTT

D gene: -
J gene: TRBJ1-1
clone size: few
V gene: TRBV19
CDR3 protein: CASSTGRGDTEAFF
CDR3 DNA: TGTGCCAGTAGTACAGGGAGGGGGGACACTGAAGCTTTCTTT

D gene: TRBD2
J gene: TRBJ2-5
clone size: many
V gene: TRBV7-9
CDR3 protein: CASSLASGGKETQYF
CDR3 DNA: TGTGCCAGCAGCTTAGCTAGCGGGGGGAAAGAGACCCAGTACTTC

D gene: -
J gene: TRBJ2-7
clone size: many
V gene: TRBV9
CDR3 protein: CASSVDARPYEQYF
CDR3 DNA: TGTGCCAGCAGCGTAGACGCACGTCCCTACGAGCAGTACTTC

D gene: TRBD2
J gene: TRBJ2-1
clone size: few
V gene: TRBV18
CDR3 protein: CASSRPSGGASYNEQFF
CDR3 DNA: TGTGCCAGCTCACGGCCTAGCGGGGGGGCATCCTACAATGAGCAGTTCTTC

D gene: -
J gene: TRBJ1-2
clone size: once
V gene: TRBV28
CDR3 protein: CASSSKIIGGGYTF
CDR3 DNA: TGTGCCAGCAGTTCCAAAATCATAGGCGGTGGCTACACCTTC